These 10 T cell receptor beta chains share one sample of origin, sequenced in a study of T cells after posttransplantation cyclophosphamide. Cyclophosphamide on days +3 and +4 followed busulfan-fludarabine conditioning and a marrow graft. This table comes from immunoSEQ multiplex PCR, and its TCRdb copy is limited to in-frame clones, with some not included. Captured here are 6,500 to 9,000 clones, none seen once; the top ten comprise 6%. This specimen consisted of PBMCs, obtained after an allogeneic stem cell transplant with post-transplant cyclophosphamide. These TCRs come from a male patient aged 25-45 years who received an allogeneic stem cell transplant from an unrelated donor, was CMV-positive, and had acute and chronic GVHD. Some T cells may be provided by the graft donor.

This clone appeared many times. The chain uses TRBV5-1 and TRBJ2-7; 7 bases are a match to TRBD1. The CDR3 sequence is 12 residues long. J gave up 4 bases and V 4 bases, and 2 bases lay outside the gene matches. Germline-derived CDR1 and CDR2 are SGHRS and YFSETQ. The CDR3 is CASSRQGYEQYF. CDR3 bases: TGCGCCAGCAGCAGACAGGGTTACGAGCAGTACTTC. Looking up the rest from reference TRBV5-1 and TRBJ2-7 gives the full variable domain: KAGVTQTPRYLIKTRGQQVTLSCSPISGHRSVSWYQQTPGQGLQFLFEYFSETQRNKGNFPGRFSGRQFSNSRSEMNVSTLELGDSALYLCASSRQGYEQYFGPGTRLTVT.

The table lists this clone with many counts. The V and J genes are TRBV29-1 and TRBJ1-2; 8 bases agree with TRBD1. In germline, CDR1 is SQVTM, CDR2 ANQGSEA. Losses at the gene ends were 6 bases for V and 4 bases for J; bases not matched to a gene: 7. The CDR3 spans 13 residues. In DNA, the CDR3 is TGCAGCGTCGGGACAGGAGATGCCTATGGCTACACCTTC. It is translated as CSVGTGDAYGYTF.

At least ten counts were recorded for this clone. This chain joins TRBV12-3 or TRBV12-4 and TRBJ2-3; tentative D call: TRBD2 (6 bases). CDR3 length equals 15 residues. Trimming removed 5 bases from V and 2 bases from J, with 14 bases in between. The CDR3 here is CASSPHSGPTDTQYF. CDR3 bases: TGTGCCAGCAGTCCTCATAGCGGCCCCACAGATACGCAGTATTTT.

This clone was seen repeatedly, ten times or more. The J gene is TRBJ2-3, the V gene TRBV6-1, with D tentatively TRBD1 (7 bases). Germline lookup yields CDR1 MNHNS and CDR2 SASEGT. This CDR3 has 13 residues. The V and J ends lost 3 bases and 8 bases respectively, with 12 bases between them. Here the CDR3 DNA reads TGTGCCAGCAGTGAGGAGGGGGCAGGTACGCAGTATTTT. As protein: CASSEEGAGTQYF.

This clone was detected many times. The chain uses TRBV25-1 and TRBJ1-6, with 9 bases aligning to TRBD1. Germline assignment: CDR1 MGHDK and CDR2 SYGVNS. V dropped 4 bases and J dropped 7; count of bases not matched to a gene: 8. This CDR3 region has 16 residues. In DNA, the CDR3 is TGTGCCAGCAGTGGAAAGACAGGGGGTCGGAATTCACCCCTCCACTTT. The encoded protein is CASSGKTGGRNSPLHF.

This clone was seen ten or more times. The rearrangement joins TRBV6-2 or TRBV6-3 to TRBJ2-5; TRBD2 is a possible D gene (5 bases). CDR1 is MNHEY, CDR2 SVGEGT, per germline. The CDR3 sequence is 14 residues long. V shed 2 bases and J shed 2 bases, with 9 bases lying between them. In DNA form, the CDR3 reads TGTGCCAGCAGTTACCGACTACCACAAGAGACCCAGTACTTC. Translation gives CASSYRLPQETQYF.

There are many counts of this clone. This sequence joins TRBV7-2 and TRBJ2-7; no clear D gene. The V end lost 1 base, the J end lost 1 base, and 8 bases lay between the germline ends. Germline V lookup: CDR1 SGHTA, CDR2 FQGNSA. This CDR3 is built from 14 residues. This CDR3 reads CASSLDASSYEQYF. DNA for the CDR3: TGTGCCAGCAGCTTAGACGCCAGTTCCTACGAGCAGTACTTC.

This clone qualifies as medium-sized. The chain uses TRBV18 and TRBJ1-1; D perhaps matches TRBD1 (5 bases). The CDR3 covers 15 residues. Germline-derived CDR1 and CDR2 are KGHSH and LQKENI. Trimming removed 6 bases at V and 2 bases at J, with 16 bases between. The CDR3 sequence: CASSKGRGENTEAFF. For the CDR3, the DNA is TGTGCCAGCTCCAAGGGACGGGGGGAAAACACTGAAGCTTTCTTT.

There are many counts of this clone. V and J are TRBV19 and TRBJ1-5, with D possibly being TRBD1 (5 bases). V shed 4 bases and J shed 1 base, with 14 bases lying between them. Germline lookup yields CDR1 LNHDA and CDR2 SQIVND (reference sequence). This CDR3 spans 16 amino acids. CDR3 sequence reads: CASSRGEVGSNQPQHF. The CDR3 DNA is TGTGCCAGTAGTAGGGGGGAGGTTGGGAGCAATCAGCCCCAGCATTTT.

This clone came up many times. This chain uses TRBV2 with TRBJ1-2; weak D call: TRBD1 (5 bases). Germline V gives CDR1 SNHLY, CDR2 FYNNEI. The germline V and J ends were trimmed by 9 bases and 8 bases, with 16 bases remaining between them. The CDR3 has 12 amino acids. CDR3 nucleotide sequence: TGTGCCAGTCCATCAGGGCCCTGGGGCTACACCTTC. Translating gives CASPSGPWGYTF.